Detailed here is one T cell receptor (beta chain). This specimen belongs to a study of blood T cell repertoires in COVID-19. Germline V gene sequence: CDR1 SEHNR, CDR2 FQNEAQ (reference sequence). V gave up 4 bases and J gave up 5 bases, with 6 bases separating them. This CDR3 is built from 12 residues. The data were produced by immunoSEQ multiplex PCR, yet TCRdb's version contains in-frame clones alone and is incomplete. The top ten hold about 1.2% of the sample, which has around 280,000 clones, around 86% seen once. The source is a man aged 65 to 85 with acute or convalescent COVID-19. Material: peripheral blood. The rearrangement joins TRBV7-9 to TRBJ1-5, with TRBD1 as a possible D gene (6 bases). CDR3 protein: CASSSGDQPQHF. CDR3 coding DNA: TGTGCCAGCAGCTCAGGGGATCAGCCCCAGCATTTT. The complete variable domain, with remaining parts taken from reference TRBV7-9 and TRBJ1-5, reads DTGVSQNPRHKITKRGQNVTFRCDPISEHNRLYWYRQTLGQGPEFLTYFQNEAQLEKSRLLSDRFSAERPKGSFSTLEIQRTEQGDSAMYLCASSSGDQPQHFGDGTRLSIL.